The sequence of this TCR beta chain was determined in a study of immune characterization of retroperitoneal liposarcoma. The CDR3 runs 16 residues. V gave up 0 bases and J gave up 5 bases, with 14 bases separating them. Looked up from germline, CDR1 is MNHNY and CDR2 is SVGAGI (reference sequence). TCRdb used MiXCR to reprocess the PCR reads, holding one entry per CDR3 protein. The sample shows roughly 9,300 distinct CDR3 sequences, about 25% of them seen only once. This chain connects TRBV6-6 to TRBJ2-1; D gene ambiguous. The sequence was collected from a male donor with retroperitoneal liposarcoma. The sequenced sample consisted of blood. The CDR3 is CASSYSVRTAHNEQFF. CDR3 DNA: TGTGCCAGCAGTTACTCGGTCAGAACCGCCCACAATGAGCAGTTCTTC.